A single T cell receptor beta chain is shown here with its context. Its antigen remains unidentified. The sample is drawn from a study of CD8 T cell repertoires and HIV-1 epitope variants. Study overall: T cells were stimulated with Twenty-five Gag and Nef peptides separately.

Libraries were prepared by immunoSEQ multiplex PCR; TCRdb keeps only in-frame clonotypes and omits some of them. Here the sample spans nearly 5,500 clones, approximately 70% being singletons. The V end was cut by 0 bases, the J end by 3 bases, with 4 bases between. Germline V gene sequence: CDR1 SEHNR, CDR2 FQNEAQ (reference sequence). The CDR3 is 13 residues long. Specimen: cultured CD8+ T cells derived from PBMCs. The chain has TRBV7-9 and TRBJ2-3; no clear D. The sequence was obtained from a male donor with HIV. CDR3: CASSLASTDTQYF. Here the CDR3 DNA reads TGTGCCAGCAGCTTAGCCAGTACAGATACGCAGTATTTT.